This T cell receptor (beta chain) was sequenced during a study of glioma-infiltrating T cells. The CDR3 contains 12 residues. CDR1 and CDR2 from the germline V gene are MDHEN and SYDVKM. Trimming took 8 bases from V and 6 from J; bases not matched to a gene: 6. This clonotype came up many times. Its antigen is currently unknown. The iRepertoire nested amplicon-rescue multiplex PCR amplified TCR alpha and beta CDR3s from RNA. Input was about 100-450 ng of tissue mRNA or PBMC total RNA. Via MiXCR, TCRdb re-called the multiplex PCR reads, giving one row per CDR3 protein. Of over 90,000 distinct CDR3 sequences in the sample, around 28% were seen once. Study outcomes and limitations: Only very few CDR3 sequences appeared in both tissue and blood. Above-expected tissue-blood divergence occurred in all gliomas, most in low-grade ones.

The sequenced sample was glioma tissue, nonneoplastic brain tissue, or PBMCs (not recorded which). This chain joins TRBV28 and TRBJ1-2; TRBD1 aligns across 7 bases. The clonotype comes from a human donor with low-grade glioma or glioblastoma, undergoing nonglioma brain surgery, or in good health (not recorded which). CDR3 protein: CASGDRVDGYTF. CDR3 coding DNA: TGTGCCAGCGGCGACAGGGTGGATGGCTACACCTTC.